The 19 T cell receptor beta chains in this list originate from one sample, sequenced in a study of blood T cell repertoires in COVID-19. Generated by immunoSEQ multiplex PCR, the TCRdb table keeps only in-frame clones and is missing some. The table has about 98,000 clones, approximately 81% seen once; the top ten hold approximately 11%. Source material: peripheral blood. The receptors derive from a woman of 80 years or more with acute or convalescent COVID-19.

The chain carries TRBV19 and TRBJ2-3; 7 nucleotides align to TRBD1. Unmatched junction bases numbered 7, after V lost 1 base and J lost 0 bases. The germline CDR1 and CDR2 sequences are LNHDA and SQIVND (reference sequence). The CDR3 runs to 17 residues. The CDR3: CASSIGGDSYSTDTQYF. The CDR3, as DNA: TGTGCCAGTAGTATAGGAGGGGACAGCTATAGCACAGATACGCAGTATTTT.

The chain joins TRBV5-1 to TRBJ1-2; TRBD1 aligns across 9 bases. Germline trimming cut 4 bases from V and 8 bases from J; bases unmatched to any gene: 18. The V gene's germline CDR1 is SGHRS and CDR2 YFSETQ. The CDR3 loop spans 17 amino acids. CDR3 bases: TGCGCCAGCAGCCGGTCCGCGGGCGCGGGACAGGGAAGCGGCTACACCTTC. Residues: CASSRSAGAGQGSGYTF.

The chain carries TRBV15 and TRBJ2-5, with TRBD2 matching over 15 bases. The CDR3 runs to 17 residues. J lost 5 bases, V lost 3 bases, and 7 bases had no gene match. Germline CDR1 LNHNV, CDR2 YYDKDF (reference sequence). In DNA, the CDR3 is TGTGCCACCAGCAGGGGTGGACTAGCGGGGGGGCAGGAGACCCAGTACTTC. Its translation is CATSRGGLAGGQETQYF.

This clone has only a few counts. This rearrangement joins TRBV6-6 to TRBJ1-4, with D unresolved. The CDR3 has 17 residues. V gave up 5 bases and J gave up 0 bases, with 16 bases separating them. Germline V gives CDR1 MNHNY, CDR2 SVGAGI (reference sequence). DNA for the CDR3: TGTGCCAGCAGTCAAACACAGCGGGGTACAACTAATGAAAAACTGTTTTTT. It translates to CASSQTQRGTTNEKLFF.

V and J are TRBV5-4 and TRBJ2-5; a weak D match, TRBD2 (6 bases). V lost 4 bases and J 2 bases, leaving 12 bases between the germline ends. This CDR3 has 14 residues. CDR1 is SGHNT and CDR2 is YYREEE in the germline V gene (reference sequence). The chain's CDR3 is CASSPSGLQETQYF. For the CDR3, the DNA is TGTGCCAGCAGCCCAAGCGGACTACAAGAGACCCAGTACTTC.

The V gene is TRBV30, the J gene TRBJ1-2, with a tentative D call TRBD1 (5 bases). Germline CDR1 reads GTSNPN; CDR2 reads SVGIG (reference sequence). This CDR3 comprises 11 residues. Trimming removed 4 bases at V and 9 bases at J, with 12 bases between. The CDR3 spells CAWTGLESYTF. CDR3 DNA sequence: TGTGCCTGGACAGGGCTCGAGAGCTACACCTTC.

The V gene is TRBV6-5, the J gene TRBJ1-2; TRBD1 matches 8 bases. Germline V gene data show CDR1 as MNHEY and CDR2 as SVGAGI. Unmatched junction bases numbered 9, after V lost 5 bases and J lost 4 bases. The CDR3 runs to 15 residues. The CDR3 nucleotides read TGTGCCAGCAGTCAAACCCCAGGGGGCGGCTATGGCTACACCTTC. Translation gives CASSQTPGGGYGYTF.

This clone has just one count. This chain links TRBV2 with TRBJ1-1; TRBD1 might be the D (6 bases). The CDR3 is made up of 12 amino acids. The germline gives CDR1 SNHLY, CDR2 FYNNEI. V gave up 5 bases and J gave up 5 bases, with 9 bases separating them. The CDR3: CASSQGSTEAFF. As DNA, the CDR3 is TGTGCCAGCAGTCAGGGGTCTACTGAAGCTTTCTTT.

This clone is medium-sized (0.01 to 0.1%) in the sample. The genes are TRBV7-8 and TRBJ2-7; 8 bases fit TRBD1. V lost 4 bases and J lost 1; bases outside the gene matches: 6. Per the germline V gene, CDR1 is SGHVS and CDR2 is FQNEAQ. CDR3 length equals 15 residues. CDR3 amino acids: CASSYGTGQSYEQYV. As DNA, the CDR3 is TGTGCCAGCAGCTACGGGACAGGCCAATCCTACGAGCAGTACGTC.

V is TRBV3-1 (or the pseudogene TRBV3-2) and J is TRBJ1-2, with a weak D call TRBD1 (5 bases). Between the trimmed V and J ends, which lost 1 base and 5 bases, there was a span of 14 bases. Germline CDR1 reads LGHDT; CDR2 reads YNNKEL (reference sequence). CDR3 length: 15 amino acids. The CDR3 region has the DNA TGTGCCAGCAGCCAAGGGGAGGGGATCGGGTATGGCTACACCTTC. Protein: CASSQGEGIGYGYTF.

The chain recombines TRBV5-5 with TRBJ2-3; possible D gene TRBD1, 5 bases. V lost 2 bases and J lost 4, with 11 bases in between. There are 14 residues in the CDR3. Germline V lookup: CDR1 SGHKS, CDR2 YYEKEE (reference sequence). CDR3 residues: CASSFQGYSDTQYF. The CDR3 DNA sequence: TGTGCCAGCAGCTTCCAGGGCTACTCAGATACGCAGTATTTT.

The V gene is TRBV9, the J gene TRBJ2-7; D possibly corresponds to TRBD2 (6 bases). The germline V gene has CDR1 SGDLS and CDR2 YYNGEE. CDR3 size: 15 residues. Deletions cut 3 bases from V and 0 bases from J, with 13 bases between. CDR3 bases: TGTGCCAGCAGCGCCGGGACTCCTAGCTCCTACGAGCAGTACTTC. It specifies CASSAGTPSSYEQYF.

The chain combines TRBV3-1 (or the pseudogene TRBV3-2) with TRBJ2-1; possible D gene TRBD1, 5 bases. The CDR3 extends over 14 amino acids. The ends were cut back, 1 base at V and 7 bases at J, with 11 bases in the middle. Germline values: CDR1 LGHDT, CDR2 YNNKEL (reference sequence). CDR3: CASSQVGALNEQFF. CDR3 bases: TGTGCCAGCAGCCAAGTAGGGGCCCTAAATGAGCAGTTCTTC.

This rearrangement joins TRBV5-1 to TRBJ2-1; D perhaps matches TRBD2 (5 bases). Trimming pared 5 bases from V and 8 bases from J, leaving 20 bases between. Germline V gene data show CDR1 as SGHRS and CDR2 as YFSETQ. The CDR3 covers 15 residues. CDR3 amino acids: CASRYEGGPTDEQFF. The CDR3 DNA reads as TGCGCCAGCAGGTATGAGGGCGGACCGACCGATGAGCAGTTCTTC.

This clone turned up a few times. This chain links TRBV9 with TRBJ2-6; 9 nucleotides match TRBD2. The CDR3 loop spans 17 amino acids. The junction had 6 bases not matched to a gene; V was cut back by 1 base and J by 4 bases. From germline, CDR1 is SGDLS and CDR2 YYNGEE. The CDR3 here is CASSVPLAGAGANVLTF. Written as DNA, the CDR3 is TGTGCCAGCAGCGTACCGTTAGCGGGGGCAGGGGCCAACGTCCTGACTTTC.

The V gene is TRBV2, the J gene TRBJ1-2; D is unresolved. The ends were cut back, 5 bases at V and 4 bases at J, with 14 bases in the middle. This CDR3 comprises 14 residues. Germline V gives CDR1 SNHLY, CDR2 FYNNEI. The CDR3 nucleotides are TGTGCCAGCAGTCACCCCAGAGGGATCTATGGCTACACCTTC. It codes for CASSHPRGIYGYTF.

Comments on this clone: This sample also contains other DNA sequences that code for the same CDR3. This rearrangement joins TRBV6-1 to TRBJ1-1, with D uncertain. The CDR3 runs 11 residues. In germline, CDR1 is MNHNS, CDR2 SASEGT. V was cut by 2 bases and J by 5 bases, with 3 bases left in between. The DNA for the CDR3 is TGTGCCAGCAGTGAACGGACTGAAGCTTTCTTT. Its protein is CASSERTEAFF.

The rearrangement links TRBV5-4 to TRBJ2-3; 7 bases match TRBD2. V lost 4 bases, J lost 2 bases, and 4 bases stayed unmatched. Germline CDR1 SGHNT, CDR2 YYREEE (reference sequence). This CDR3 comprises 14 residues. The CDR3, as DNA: TGTGCCAGCAGCGGGGGGGGTCTCACAGATACGCAGTATTTT. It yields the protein CASSGGGLTDTQYF.

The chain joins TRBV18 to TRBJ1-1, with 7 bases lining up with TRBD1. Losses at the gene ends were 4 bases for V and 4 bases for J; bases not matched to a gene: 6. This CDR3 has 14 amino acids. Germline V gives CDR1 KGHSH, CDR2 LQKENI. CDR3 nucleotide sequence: TGTGCCAGCTCACTCAAGGACAGGCTCACTGAAGCTTTCTTT. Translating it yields CASSLKDRLTEAFF.